These 20 T cell receptor beta chains were all obtained from the same sample, sequenced in a study of shared clonotypes between healthy human individuals. Some clones are missing from TCRdb's copy, which holds only in-frame ones; the method was immunoSEQ multiplex PCR. The sample yields about 2 million clones, about 95% seen once. CD45RO-negative, CCR7-selected cells formed the naive CD8 fraction, which excluded terminally differentiated effector memory CD45RA+ cells. The specimen sequenced was naive CD8+ T cells sorted from blood. The receptors here all came from a man between 18 and 35 years old in good health.

J is TRBJ1-1 and V is TRBV28; possible D gene TRBD1, 5 bases. The CDR3 loop spans 15 amino acids. Germline V CDR1 and CDR2: MDHEN, SYDVKM. V dropped 3 bases and J dropped 6 bases, with 17 bases sitting between them. CDR3 sequence: CASSFPQAGEAEAFF. CDR3 nucleotides: TGTGCCAGCAGTTTCCCCCAGGCGGGGGAGGCTGAAGCTTTCTTT.

The chain employs TRBV6-7 and TRBJ2-3; the D is unclear. TRBV6-7 is marked as an open reading frame, function uncertain. V was trimmed by 6 bases and J by 7 bases, leaving 8 bases between them. This CDR3 is built from 11 residues. In nucleotides, the CDR3 is TGTGCCAGCAGCTTAGCAAATACGCAGTATTTT. Amino acid sequence: CASSLANTQYF.

This clone was seen only once. This chain uses TRBV5-4 with TRBJ2-3; D not resolved. The V gene lost 0 bases and the J gene lost 4 bases, with 9 bases spanning the gap. This CDR3 is 14 amino acids long. Germline V gene sequence: CDR1 SGHNT, CDR2 YYREEE (reference sequence). CDR3 nucleotides: TGTGCCAGCAGCTTGGAGGCTGGGGCAGATACGCAGTATTTT. Translating it yields CASSLEAGADTQYF. The full variable domain, rest sourced from reference TRBV5-4 and TRBJ2-3, is ETGVTQSPTHLIKTRGQQVTLRCSSQSGHNTVSWYQQALGQGPQFIFQYYREEENGRGNFPPRFSGLQFPNYSSELNVNALELDDSALYLCASSLEAGADTQYFGPGTRLTVL.

This chain links TRBV7-9 with TRBJ2-7, with 9 bases fitting TRBD1. This CDR3 has 16 residues. The ends lost 4 bases at V and 2 bases at J; junction bases unmatched: 9. Germline assignment: CDR1 SEHNR and CDR2 FQNEAQ (reference sequence). The DNA of the CDR3 is TGTGCCAGCAGCTCGACACCGGGACAGGGTCCCTACGAGCAGTACTTC. Translating it yields CASSSTPGQGPYEQYF.

The chain carries TRBV7-9 and TRBJ2-2, with 10 positions matching TRBD2. The CDR3 has 17 amino acids. Per germline, CDR1 SEHNR and CDR2 FQNEAQ (reference sequence). V gave up 4 bases and J gave up 6 bases; unmatched junction bases: 11. CDR3 region: CASSSTTSGTYSGELFF. DNA for the CDR3: TGTGCCAGCAGCTCCACCACTAGCGGGACTTATTCCGGGGAGCTGTTTTTT.

This chain links TRBV27 with TRBJ2-7; TRBD2 matches 8 bases. Germline V gene data show CDR1 as MNHEY and CDR2 as SMNVEV (reference sequence). This CDR3 region has 16 residues. The ends lost 1 base at V and 7 bases at J; junction bases unmatched: 12. Here the CDR3 DNA reads TGTGCCAGCAGTTTATTGACTAGCGCTCCTACCCCTGAGCAGTACTTC. This encodes CASSLLTSAPTPEQYF.

Worth noting for this clone: Different DNA sequences within this sample yield the same CDR3. The rearrangement joins TRBV5-4 to TRBJ2-7, with a tentative D call TRBD2 (5 bases). Between the trimmed V and J ends, which lost 3 bases and 1 base, there was a span of 11 bases. CDR3 length: 14 amino acids. Germline-derived CDR1 and CDR2 are SGHNT and YYREEE (reference sequence). CDR3 sequence reads: CASSSGPGSYEQYF. CDR3 bases: TGTGCCAGCAGCTCCGGTCCGGGATCCTACGAGCAGTACTTC.

The chain joins TRBV2 to TRBJ1-1; D may be TRBD1 (5 bases). V gave up 2 bases and J gave up 3 bases, with 10 bases separating them. Per germline, CDR1 SNHLY and CDR2 FYNNEI. The CDR3 runs to 14 residues. CDR3 nucleotides: TGTGCCAGCAGTGAACCGTTGGGGGACACTGAAGCTTTCTTT. Translated: CASSEPLGDTEAFF. The variable domain in full, with the rest retrieved from reference TRBV2 and TRBJ1-1, is EPEVTQTPSHQVTQMGQEVILRCVPISNHLYFYWYRQILGQKVEFLVSFYNNEISEKSEIFDDQFSVERPDGSNFTLKIRSTKLEDSAMYFCASSEPLGDTEAFFGQGTRLTVV.

The J gene is TRBJ1-6, the V gene TRBV27; perhaps TRBD1 as D (5 bases). The CDR3 contains 15 residues. The V end lost 4 bases, the J end lost 6 bases, and 13 bases lay between the germline ends. Germline loops: CDR1 MNHEY, CDR2 SMNVEV (reference sequence). The CDR3 protein is CASSSGAGTNSPLHF. The CDR3 DNA reads as TGTGCCAGCAGTTCTGGGGCAGGGACTAATTCACCCCTCCACTTT.

The chain has TRBV18 and TRBJ2-1, with D maybe TRBD2 (5 bases). Germline V gene sequence: CDR1 KGHSH, CDR2 LQKENI. V lost 3 bases to trimming and J lost 0 bases, with 12 bases between them. This CDR3 region has 16 residues. CDR3 amino acids: CASSPSSASSYNEQFF. As DNA, the CDR3 is TGTGCCAGCTCACCTAGTAGCGCGAGCTCCTACAATGAGCAGTTCTTC.

V is TRBV4-1 and J is TRBJ2-1, with D possibly called TRBD1 or TRBD2 (5 bases each). This CDR3 is 17 amino acids long. Germline CDR1 MGHRA, CDR2 YSYEKL. V gave up 1 base and J gave up 2 bases, with 15 bases separating them. Here the CDR3 reads CASSQVIEGSPYNEQFF. The CDR3 nucleotides are TGCGCCAGCAGCCAAGTGATAGAGGGGAGTCCCTACAATGAGCAGTTCTTC.

This chain uses TRBV28 with TRBJ2-7, with 8 bases aligning to TRBD1. Looked up from germline, CDR1 is MDHEN and CDR2 is SYDVKM. The junction had 10 bases not matched to a gene; V was cut back by 3 bases and J by 3 bases. This CDR3 has 16 residues. The CDR3 here is CASSFMIVDRDYEQYF. CDR3 coding DNA: TGTGCCAGCAGTTTTATGATAGTGGACAGGGACTACGAGCAGTACTTC.

The chain has TRBV6-5 and TRBJ2-3, with D perhaps TRBD1 or TRBD2 (5 bases each). Trimming shortened V by 6 bases and J by 1 base, and 8 bases separated the two germline ends. Germline CDR1 MNHEY, CDR2 SVGAGI. The CDR3 totals 13 residues. As DNA, the CDR3 is TGTGCCAGCAGCCGGGGACGCACAGATACGCAGTATTTT. Translation gives CASSRGRTDTQYF.

As concerns this clone: Other DNA sequences within the sample encode an identical CDR3. CDR3 bases: TGTGCCAGCAGCGTAGCAAGGGGGTACGAGCAGTACTTC. It specifies CASSVARGYEQYF. The chain recombines TRBV9 with TRBJ2-7; D perhaps matches TRBD1 (6 bases). Germline V gene sequence: CDR1 SGDLS, CDR2 YYNGEE. This CDR3 is 13 amino acids long. With 0 bases removed from V and 4 bases from J, the gap between germline ends came to 8 bases.

The V gene is TRBV27, the J gene TRBJ2-5; the D is unclear. The CDR3 contains 16 residues. Per germline, CDR1 MNHEY and CDR2 SMNVEV (reference sequence). Deletions cut 4 bases from V and 5 bases from J, with 20 bases between. CDR3 bases: TGTGCCAGCAGTTCTAAGCCGGACCGTAACGGGGAGACCCAGTACTTC. Translated: CASSSKPDRNGETQYF.

The chain links TRBV21-1 to TRBJ1-1; TRBD1 reflects the table's D call only, with no check against the DNA. TRBV21-1 is tagged as a pseudogene. This CDR3 is 15 amino acids long. For the CDR3, the DNA is TGTGCCAGCAGCGTCCACAGCTATCCTTCCACTGAAGCTTTCTTT. Amino acids: CASSVHSYPSTEAFF.

In the case of this clone: In the same sample, other DNA sequences code for this CDR3. The gene calls are TRBV19 and TRBJ1-1, with D unresolved. CDR1 is LNHDA, CDR2 SQIVND, per germline (reference sequence). The V gene lost 3 bases and the J gene lost 6 bases, with 5 bases spanning the gap. This CDR3 contains 11 residues. The CDR3 here is CASSIRAEAFF. The CDR3 DNA sequence: TGTGCCAGTAGTATCCGGGCTGAAGCTTTCTTT.

This clone turned up a few times. The chain is built from TRBV19 and TRBJ1-5; D ambiguous. Germline V lookup: CDR1 LNHDA, CDR2 SQIVND (reference sequence). V lost 5 bases and J lost 11, with 7 bases in between. The CDR3 consists of 10 residues. DNA for the CDR3: TGTGCCAGTAGTGGGAGGGCCCAGCATTTT. Protein sequence: CASSGRAQHF.

The gene calls are TRBV2 and TRBJ2-1, with TRBD2 identical over 8 bases. J was trimmed by 6 bases and V by 3 bases; bases with no gene match: 7. Germline values: CDR1 SNHLY, CDR2 FYNNEI. CDR3 length: 15 amino acids. The CDR3 loop is CASSDLAGGLNEQFF. CDR3 sequence (DNA): TGTGCCAGCAGTGATCTTGCGGGGGGCCTCAATGAGCAGTTCTTC.

The chain links TRBV7-8 to TRBJ2-7; 14 bases match TRBD2. Losses at the gene ends were 5 bases for V and 1 base for J; bases not matched to a gene: 4. The germline CDR1 and CDR2 sequences are SGHVS and FQNEAQ. The CDR3 loop spans 16 amino acids. The CDR3: CASSTGTSGGSYEQYF. The CDR3, as DNA: TGTGCCAGCAGCACCGGGACTAGCGGGGGATCCTACGAGCAGTACTTC.